The following is a T cell receptor (beta chain) sequence with its context. Per the study methods: Estimates of nucleated cell counts were drawn from the amplification of reference gene primers. Profiling relied on immunoSEQ multiplex PCR, and the TCRdb table lists in-frame clones only, not all of them. That table gives V, J and clone size, and the DNA gave D and trimming. This table has over 200,000 clones, around 88% appearing once. The sample is drawn from a study of blood T cell repertoires in COVID-19. About the research overall: The United States, Italy and Spain provided the acute and convalescent COVID-19 samples. Sample material is recorded as cDNA or gDNA derived from T cells, B-cell-depleted T cells, or PBMCs.

CDR1 SNHLY and CDR2 FYNNEI come from the germline V gene. The V end lost 7 bases, the J end lost 6 bases, and 16 bases lay between the germline ends. CDR3 length: 14 amino acids. This sequence originates from a woman aged 30 to 39 who had recovered from COVID-19. The chain couples TRBV2 to TRBJ2-1; TRBD1 is a possible D gene (5 bases). Sequenced input: peripheral blood. CDR3 sequence reads: CASNPAGASNEQFF. The DNA for the CDR3 is TGTGCCAGCAACCCGGCTGGGGCTTCCAATGAGCAGTTCTTC.